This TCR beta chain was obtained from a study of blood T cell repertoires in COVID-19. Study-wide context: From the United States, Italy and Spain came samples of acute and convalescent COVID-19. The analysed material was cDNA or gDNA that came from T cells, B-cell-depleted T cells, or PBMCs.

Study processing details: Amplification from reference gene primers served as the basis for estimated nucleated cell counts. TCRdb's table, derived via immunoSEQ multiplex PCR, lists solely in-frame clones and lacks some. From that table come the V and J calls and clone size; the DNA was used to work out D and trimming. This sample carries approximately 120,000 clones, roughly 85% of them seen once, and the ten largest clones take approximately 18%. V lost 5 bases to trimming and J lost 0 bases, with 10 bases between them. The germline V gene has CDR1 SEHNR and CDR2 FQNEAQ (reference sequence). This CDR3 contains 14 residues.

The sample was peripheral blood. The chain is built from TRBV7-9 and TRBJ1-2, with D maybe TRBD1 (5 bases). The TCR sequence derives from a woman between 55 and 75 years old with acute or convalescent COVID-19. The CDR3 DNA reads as TGTGCCAGCAGCCCAACAGGAGCTAACTATGGCTACACCTTC. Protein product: CASSPTGANYGYTF.